Listed here is a single T cell receptor (beta chain). The data derive from a study of blood T cell repertoires in COVID-19. From germline, CDR1 is SGHDN and CDR2 FVKESK. J was trimmed by 8 bases and V by 1 base; bases with no gene match: 4. This CDR3 comprises 13 residues. This table comes from immunoSEQ multiplex PCR, and its TCRdb copy is limited to in-frame clones, with some not included. This table holds about 250,000 clones, under 95% found once. This chain uses TRBV14 with TRBJ1-2, with TRBD1 matching 7 bases. The sequenced sample was PBMCs or T cells enriched from blood (not recorded which). The sequence was collected from a young woman who had recovered from COVID-19. DNA of the CDR3: TGTGCCAGCAGCCAAGTGGGACAGTTCGGCTACACCTTC. Its protein product is CASSQVGQFGYTF.